The following is a TCR beta chain sequence with its context. The method was immunoSEQ multiplex PCR; TCRdb's version includes in-frame clones alone and lacks a portion of them. The table lists about 86,000 clones, approximately 96% of them singletons, with 0.37% in the top ten. The CDR3 is 15 amino acids. Germline V gene lookup returns CDR1 SGHRS and CDR2 YFSETQ. With 3 bases clipped from V and 3 bases from J, the junction kept 7 bases outside the gene matches. This record comes from a study of technical replicates of blood from a handful of donors. V usage is TRBV5-1 and J usage is TRBJ1-1; TRBD1 agrees at 8 bases. Material: T cells isolated from PBMCs. The sequence came from a human donor in good health. In DNA, the CDR3 is TGCGCCAGCAGCTCAGGACAGGGCTCTTACACTGAAGCTTTCTTT. Translation: CASSSGQGSYTEAFF.